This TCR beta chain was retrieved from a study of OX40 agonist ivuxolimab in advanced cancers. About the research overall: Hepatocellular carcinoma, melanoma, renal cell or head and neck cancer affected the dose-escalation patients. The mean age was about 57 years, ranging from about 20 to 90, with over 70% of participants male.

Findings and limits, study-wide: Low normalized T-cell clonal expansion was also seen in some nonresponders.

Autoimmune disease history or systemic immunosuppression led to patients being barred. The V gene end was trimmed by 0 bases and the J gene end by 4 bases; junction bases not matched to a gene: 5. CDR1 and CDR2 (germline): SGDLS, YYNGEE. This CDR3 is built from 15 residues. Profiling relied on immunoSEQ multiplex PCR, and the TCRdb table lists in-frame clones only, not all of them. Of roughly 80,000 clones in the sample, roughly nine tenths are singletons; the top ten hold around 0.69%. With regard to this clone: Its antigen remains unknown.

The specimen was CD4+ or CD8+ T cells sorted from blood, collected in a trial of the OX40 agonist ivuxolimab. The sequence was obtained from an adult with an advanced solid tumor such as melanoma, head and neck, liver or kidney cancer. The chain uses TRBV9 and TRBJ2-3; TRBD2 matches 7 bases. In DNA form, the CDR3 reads TGTGCCAGCAGCGTAGCTGGACTAGGTGCAGATACGCAGTATTTT. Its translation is CASSVAGLGADTQYF.